This T cell receptor (beta chain) originates from a study of T cell clonotyping in hematopoietic cell transplantation (dated by TCRdb to about 2021). Regarding the complete study: Pretransplant recipient samples were obtained after cytoreduction. In the study, more than 120 blood samples were gathered from under 45 consecutive transplant recipients and their related donors. Patients were recruited between 2015 and January 2017 and followed until September 2020 or death.

This clone turned up a few times. It lacks a known antigen. No base qualities exist here, and no much larger clone lies one base off it. Read against the paper, the sample's time point label means: recipient sample about 28 days before transplant, after cytoreduction. Recipient blood was collected about 28 days before transplant and at days 30, 100 and 180 after transplant. Nuclei Lysis Solution was used to extract genomic DNA from fresh or cryopreserved unfractionated peripheral blood mononuclear cells. The immunoSEQ assay, a bias-controlled multiplex PCR with V- and J-specific primers, was used to amplify TCR beta CDR3 regions from genomic DNA. A second PCR step added a proprietary barcode and Illumina adapter sequences to the CDR3 amplicons. An Illumina MiSeq instrument was used for sequencing of the CDR3 libraries. The source study handled its data this way. Export and quality control were handled in immunoSEQ Analyzer 3.0, while downstream analyses relied on R Bioconductor and Immunarch. Repertoire metrics were calculated using only productive rearrangements within the normalized downsampled data set. Clonotypes larger than 5 templates in the normalized cohort were defined as pathologically expanded. Repertoire diversity was measured with the Inverse Simpson Index. To capture all clonotypes, CMV-specificity analyses were performed on the non-normalized data set. What TCRdb holds here is the immuneACCESS table cut down to in-frame rearrangements. Part of the clones is not present; checked against another copy, under half of the missing clones reflect an unresolved V gene, and the others are unexplained. V, J and clone size are those of that table, while D and trimming were read from the DNA. The sample table records approximately 44,000 clones; roughly four fifths of these occur just once. Together, the top ten hold 5% to 6.5% of the sample.

The CDR3 sequence holds 16 residues, the cysteine and phenylalanine included. The kept DNA is CDR3 alone, 48 bases in frame from the first base. The germline V gene provides CDR1 SGHDN and CDR2 FVKESK. V is trimmed back by 2 bases and J by 4 bases, and the junction contains 7 bases that no gene match accounts for. Summary of the overall study and its limitations: Overlap with donor repertoires was found for only a small fraction of recipient repertoires, with over 95% found to appear de novo at the given depth. The sample size was limited, and because cells were not sorted, the contributions of CD4 and CD8 repertoires could not be separated. After transplant, TCR diversity in recipients dropped, and pathologically expanded clonotypes increased progressively from day 30 to day 180. Inverse Simpson Index values from donors and from recipients before transplant predicted broader TCR repertoire diversity after transplant.

The chain couples TRBV14 to TRBJ2-5; 10 nucleotides in the junction match TRBD1. Sequenced material: peripheral blood mononuclear cells, taken before stem cell transplant. The origin of this receptor is a man aged 60 to 75 with myelodysplastic syndrome. Some clones in this sample may be carry-over from other donors' samples. The CDR3 has the sequence CASSQRDRGKGETQYF. In nucleotide form, the sequence is TGTGCCAGCAGCCAAAGGGACAGGGGAAAGGGAGAGACCCAGTACTTC. When the CDR3 is completed using the reference TRBV14 and TRBJ2-5 genes on either side, the full variable domain is EAGVTQFPSHSVIEKGQTVTLRCDPISGHDNLYWYRRVMGKEIKFLLHFVKESKQDESGMPNNRFLAERTGGTYSTLKVQPAELEDSGVYFCASSQRDRGKGETQYFGPGTRLLVL.